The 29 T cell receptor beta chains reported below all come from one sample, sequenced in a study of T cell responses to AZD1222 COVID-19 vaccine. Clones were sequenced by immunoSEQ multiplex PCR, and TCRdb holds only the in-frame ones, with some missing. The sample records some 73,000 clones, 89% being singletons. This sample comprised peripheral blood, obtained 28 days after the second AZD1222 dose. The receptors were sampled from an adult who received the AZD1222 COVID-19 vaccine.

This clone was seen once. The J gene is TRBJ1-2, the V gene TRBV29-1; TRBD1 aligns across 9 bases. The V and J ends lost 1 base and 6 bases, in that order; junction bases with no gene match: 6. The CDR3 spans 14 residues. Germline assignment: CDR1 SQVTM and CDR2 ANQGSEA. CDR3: CSVEGRDRVDGYTF. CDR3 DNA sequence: TGCAGCGTTGAAGGCCGGGACAGGGTGGATGGCTACACCTTC.

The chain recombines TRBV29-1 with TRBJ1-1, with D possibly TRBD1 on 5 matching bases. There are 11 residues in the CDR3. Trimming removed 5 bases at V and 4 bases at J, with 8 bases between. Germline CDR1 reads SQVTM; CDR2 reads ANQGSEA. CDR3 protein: CSVRGGTEAFF. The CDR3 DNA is TGCAGCGTTAGGGGTGGCACTGAAGCTTTCTTT.

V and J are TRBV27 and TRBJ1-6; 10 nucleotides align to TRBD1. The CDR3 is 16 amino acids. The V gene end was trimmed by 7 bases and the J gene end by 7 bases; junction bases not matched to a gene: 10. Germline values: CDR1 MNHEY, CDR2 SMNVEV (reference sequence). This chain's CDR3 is CASNKGQGLPNSPLHF. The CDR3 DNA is TGTGCCAGCAACAAGGGACAGGGGCTTCCAAATTCACCCCTCCACTTT.

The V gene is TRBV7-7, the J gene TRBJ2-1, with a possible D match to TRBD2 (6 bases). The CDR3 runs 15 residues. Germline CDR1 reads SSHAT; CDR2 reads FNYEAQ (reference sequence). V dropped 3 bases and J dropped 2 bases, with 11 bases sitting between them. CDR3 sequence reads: CASSLGSGTYNEQFF. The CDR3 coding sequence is TGTGCCAGCAGCTTGGGTAGCGGAACCTACAATGAGCAGTTCTTC.

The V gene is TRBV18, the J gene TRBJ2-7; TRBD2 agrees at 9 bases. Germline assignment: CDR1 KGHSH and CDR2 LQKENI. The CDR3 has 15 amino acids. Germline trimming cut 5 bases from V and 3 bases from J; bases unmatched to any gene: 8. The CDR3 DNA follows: TGTGCCAGCTCAAAGCTAGCGGGGTTTGGCTACGAGCAGTACTTC. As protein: CASSKLAGFGYEQYF.

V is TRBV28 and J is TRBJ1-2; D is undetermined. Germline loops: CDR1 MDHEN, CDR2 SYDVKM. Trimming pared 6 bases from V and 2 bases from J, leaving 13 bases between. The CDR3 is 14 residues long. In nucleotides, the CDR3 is TGTGCCAGCAGCCCTGACGGACTAAACTATGGCTACACCTTC. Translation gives CASSPDGLNYGYTF.

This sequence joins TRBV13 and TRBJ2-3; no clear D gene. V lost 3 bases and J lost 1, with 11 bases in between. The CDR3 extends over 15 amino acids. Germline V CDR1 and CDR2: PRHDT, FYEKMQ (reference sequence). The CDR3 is CASSFKALGTDTQYF. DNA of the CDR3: TGTGCCAGCAGCTTTAAGGCTCTCGGCACAGATACGCAGTATTTT. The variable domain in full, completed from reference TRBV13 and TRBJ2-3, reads AAGVIQSPRHLIKEKRETATLKCYPIPRHDTVYWYQQGPGQDPQFLISFYEKMQSDKGSIPDRFSAQQFSDYHSELNMSSLELGDSALYFCASSFKALGTDTQYFGPGTRLTVL.

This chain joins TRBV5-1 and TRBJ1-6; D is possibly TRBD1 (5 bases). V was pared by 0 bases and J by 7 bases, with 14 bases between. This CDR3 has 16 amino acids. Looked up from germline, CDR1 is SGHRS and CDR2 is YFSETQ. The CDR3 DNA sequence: TGCGCCAGCAGCTTGGCCTCAGGGAAGAGAAATTCACCCCTCCACTTT. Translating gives CASSLASGKRNSPLHF.

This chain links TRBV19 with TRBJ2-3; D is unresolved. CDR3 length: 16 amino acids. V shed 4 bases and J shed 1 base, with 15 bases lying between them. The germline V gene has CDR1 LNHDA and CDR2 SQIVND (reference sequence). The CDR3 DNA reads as TGTGCCAGTAGTACCCAAAGAGGTGGCGGCACAGATACGCAGTATTTT. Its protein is CASSTQRGGGTDTQYF.

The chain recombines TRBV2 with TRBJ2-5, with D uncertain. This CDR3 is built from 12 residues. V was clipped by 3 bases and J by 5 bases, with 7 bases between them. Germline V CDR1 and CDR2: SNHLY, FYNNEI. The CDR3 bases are TGTGCCAGCAGTGAGGGCCGGGAGACCCAGTACTTC. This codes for CASSEGRETQYF.

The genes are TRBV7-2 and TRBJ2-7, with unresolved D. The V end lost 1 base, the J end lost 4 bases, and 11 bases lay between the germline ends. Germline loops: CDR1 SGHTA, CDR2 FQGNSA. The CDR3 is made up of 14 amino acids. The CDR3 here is CASSLDGLGYEQYF. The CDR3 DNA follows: TGTGCCAGCAGCTTAGATGGGCTTGGGTACGAGCAGTACTTC. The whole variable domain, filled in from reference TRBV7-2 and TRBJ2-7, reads GAGVSQSPSNKVTEKGKDVELRCDPISGHTALYWYRQSLGQGLEFLIYFQGNSAPDKSGLPSDRFSAERTGGSVSTLTIQRTQQEDSAVYLCASSLDGLGYEQYFGPGTRLTVT.

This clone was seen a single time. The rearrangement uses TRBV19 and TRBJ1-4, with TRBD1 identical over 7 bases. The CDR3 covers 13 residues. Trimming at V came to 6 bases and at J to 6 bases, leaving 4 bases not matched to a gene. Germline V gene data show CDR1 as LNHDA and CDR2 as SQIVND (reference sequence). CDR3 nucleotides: TGTGCCAGTAGGACAGGGCCCGATGAAAAACTGTTTTTT. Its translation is CASRTGPDEKLFF.

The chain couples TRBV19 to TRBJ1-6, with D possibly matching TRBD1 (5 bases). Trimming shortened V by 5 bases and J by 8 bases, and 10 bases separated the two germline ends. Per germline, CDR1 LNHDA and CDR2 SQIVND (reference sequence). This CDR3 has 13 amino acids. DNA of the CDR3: TGTGCCAGTAGTCTCCGAGGGGATTCACCCCTCCACTTT. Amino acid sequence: CASSLRGDSPLHF.

CDR3 loop: CASSQGTVGANYGYTF. The CDR3 DNA reads TGTGCCAGCAGCCAAGGGACAGTCGGAGCTAACTATGGCTACACCTTC. The chain is built from TRBV3-1 (or the pseudogene TRBV3-2) and TRBJ1-2; perhaps TRBD1 as D (6 bases). V dropped 1 base and J dropped 0 bases, with 12 bases sitting between them. Germline values: CDR1 LGHDT, CDR2 YNNKEL (reference sequence). The CDR3 runs to 16 residues.

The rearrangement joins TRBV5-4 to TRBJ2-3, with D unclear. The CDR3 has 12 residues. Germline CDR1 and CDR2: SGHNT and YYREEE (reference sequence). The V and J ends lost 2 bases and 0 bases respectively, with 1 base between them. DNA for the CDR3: TGTGCCAGCAGCTTTAGCACAGATACGCAGTATTTT. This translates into CASSFSTDTQYF. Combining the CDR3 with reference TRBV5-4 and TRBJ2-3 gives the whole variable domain ETGVTQSPTHLIKTRGQQVTLRCSSQSGHNTVSWYQQALGQGPQFIFQYYREEENGRGNFPPRFSGLQFPNYSSELNVNALELDDSALYLCASSFSTDTQYFGPGTRLTVL.

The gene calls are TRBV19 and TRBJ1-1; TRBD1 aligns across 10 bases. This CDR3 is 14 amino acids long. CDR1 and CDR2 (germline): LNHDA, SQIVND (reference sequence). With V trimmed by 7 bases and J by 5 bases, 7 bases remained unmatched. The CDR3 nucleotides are TGTGCCAGTACCTTAGACAGGGGGCTAACTGAAGCTTTCTTT. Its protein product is CASTLDRGLTEAFF. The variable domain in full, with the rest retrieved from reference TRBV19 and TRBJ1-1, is DGGITQSPKYLFRKEGQNVTLSCEQNLNHDAMYWYRQDPGQGLRLIYYSQIVNDFQKGDIAEGYSVSREKKESFPLTVTSAQKNPTAFYLCASTLDRGLTEAFFGQGTRLTVV.

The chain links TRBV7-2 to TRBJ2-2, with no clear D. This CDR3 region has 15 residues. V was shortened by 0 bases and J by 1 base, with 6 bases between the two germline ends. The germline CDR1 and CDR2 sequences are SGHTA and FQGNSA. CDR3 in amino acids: CASSLASGNTGELFF. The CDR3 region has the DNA TGTGCCAGCAGCTTAGCGTCAGGGAACACCGGGGAGCTGTTTTTT.

CDR3 sequence (DNA): TGCGCCAGCAAATTTCAGGGATTACACAATGAGCAGTTCTTC. Translation: CASKFQGLHNEQFF. V is TRBV5-1 and J is TRBJ2-1; TRBD1 is a possible D gene (5 bases). The CDR3 totals 14 residues. V gave up 6 bases and J gave up 5 bases, with 15 bases separating them. CDR1 is SGHRS, CDR2 YFSETQ, per germline.

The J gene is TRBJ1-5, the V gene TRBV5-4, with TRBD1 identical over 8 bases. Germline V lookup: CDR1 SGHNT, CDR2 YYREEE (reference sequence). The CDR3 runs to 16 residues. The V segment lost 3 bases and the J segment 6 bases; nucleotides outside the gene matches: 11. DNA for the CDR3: TGTGCCAGCAGCTCACAGCCGGGACAGGCAATTCAGCCCCAGCATTTT. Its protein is CASSSQPGQAIQPQHF.

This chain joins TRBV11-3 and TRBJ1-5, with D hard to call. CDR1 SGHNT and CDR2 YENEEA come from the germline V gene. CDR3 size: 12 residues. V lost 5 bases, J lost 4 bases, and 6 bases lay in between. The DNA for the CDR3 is TGTGCCAGCAGCCTGGGGAATCAGCCCCAGCATTTT. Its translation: CASSLGNQPQHF.

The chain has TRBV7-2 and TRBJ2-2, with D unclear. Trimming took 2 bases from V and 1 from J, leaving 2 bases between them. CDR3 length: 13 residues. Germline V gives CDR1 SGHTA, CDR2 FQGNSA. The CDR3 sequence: CASSLKNTGELFF. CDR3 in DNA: TGTGCCAGCAGCTTAAAGAACACCGGGGAGCTGTTTTTT.

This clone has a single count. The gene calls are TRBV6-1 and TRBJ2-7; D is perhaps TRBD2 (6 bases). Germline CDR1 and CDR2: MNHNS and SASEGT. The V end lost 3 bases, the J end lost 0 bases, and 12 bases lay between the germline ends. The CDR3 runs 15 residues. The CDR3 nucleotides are TGTGCCAGCAGTGACGGGGGACTGAGCTCCTACGAGCAGTACGTC. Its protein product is CASSDGGLSSYEQYV.

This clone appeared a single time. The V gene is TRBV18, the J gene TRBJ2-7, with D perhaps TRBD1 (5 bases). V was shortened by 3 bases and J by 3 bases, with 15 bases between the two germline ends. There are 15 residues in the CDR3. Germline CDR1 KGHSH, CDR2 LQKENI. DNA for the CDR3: TGTGCCAGCTCACCCCAGACTGGGGCTGGCTACGAGCAGTACTTC. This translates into CASSPQTGAGYEQYF.

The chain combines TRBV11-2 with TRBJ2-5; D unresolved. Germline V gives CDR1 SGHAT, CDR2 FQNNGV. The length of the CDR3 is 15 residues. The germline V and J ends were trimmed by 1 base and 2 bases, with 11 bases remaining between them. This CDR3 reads CASSLVVASQETQYF. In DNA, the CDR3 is TGTGCCAGCAGCTTAGTCGTGGCTTCGCAAGAGACCCAGTACTTC.

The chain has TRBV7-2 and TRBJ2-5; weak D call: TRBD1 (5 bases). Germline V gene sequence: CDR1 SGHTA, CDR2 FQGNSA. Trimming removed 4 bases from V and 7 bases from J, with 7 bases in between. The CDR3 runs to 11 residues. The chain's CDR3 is CASSSTGTQYF. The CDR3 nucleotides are TGTGCCAGCAGCTCCACAGGGACCCAGTACTTC.

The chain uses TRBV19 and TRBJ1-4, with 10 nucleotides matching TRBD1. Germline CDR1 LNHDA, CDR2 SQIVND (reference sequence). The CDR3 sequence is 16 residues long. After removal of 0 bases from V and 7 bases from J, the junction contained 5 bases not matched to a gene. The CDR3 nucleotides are TGTGCCAGTAGTATAGACGACAGGGGGCTAAGTGAAAAACTGTTTTTT. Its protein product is CASSIDDRGLSEKLFF.

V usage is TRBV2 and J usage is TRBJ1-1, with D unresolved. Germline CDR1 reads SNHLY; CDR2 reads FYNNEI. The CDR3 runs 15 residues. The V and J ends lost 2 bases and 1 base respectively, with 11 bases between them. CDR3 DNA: TGTGCCAGCAGTGAACTTTCCCATGGGAACACTGAAGCTTTCTTT. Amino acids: CASSELSHGNTEAFF.

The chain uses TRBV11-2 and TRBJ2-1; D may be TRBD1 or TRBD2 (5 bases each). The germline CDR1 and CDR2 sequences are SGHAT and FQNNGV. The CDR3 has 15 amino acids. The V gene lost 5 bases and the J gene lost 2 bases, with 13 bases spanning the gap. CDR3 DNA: TGTGCCAGCAGCGGGGGTAGGTTCACCTACAATGAGCAGTTCTTC. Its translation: CASSGGRFTYNEQFF.

The CDR3 loop reads CASSSTSGGYNEQFF. The CDR3 coding sequence is TGTGCCAGCAGCTCTACTAGCGGGGGATACAATGAGCAGTTCTTC. The V call is TRBV9, the J call TRBJ2-1; 11 positions match TRBD2. Trimming removed 4 bases from V and 4 bases from J; junction bases left unmatched: 4. The CDR3 covers 15 residues. Germline V gene data show CDR1 as SGDLS and CDR2 as YYNGEE.